This T cell receptor (beta chain) was retrieved from a study of vaccination effects on CD4 cells after COVID-19. As for the study in general: Each participant was given two doses of one vaccine (BNT162b2 or mRNA-1273).

Notes on the study in general: Substantial clonal contraction characterized both infection- and vaccine-induced clones late after vaccination.

This clone was seen a single time. Its cognate antigen is unknown. Using viral peptide pools, the ViraFEST assay grew out antigen-specific CD4+ T cells prior to sequencing. Isolation of CD4+ T cells took place after approximately 10 days of culture. All vaccine recipients tested negative for nucleocapsid antibodies and had never contracted SARS-CoV-2 infection. Wells each received 1.5 million to 2.5 million PBMC, cultured with 9 to 10 IU/ml IL-2 and approximately 10 ug/ml peptides. On day 3 and again on day 7, half the medium was replaced with IL-2 medium. The repertoire was sequenced with immunoSEQ multiplex PCR; TCRdb's copy has only in-frame clones and lacks some. The sample records under 80,000 clones, around 81% being singletons. The sequencing used CD4+ T cells from PBMCs cultured with SARS-CoV-2 spike peptides, collected before COVID-19 vaccination. This sequence originates from a human donor who received a COVID-19 vaccine.

Here the CDR3 DNA reads TGTGCCAGCAGTTTAGGGGGAGGGGAGCAGTACGTC. Residues: CASSLGGGEQYV. The chain is built from TRBV12-3 or TRBV12-4 and TRBJ2-7; 7 bases map to TRBD2. After removal of 1 base from V and 7 bases from J, the junction contained 1 base not matched to a gene. This CDR3 region has 12 residues.